The 27 T cell receptor beta chains reported below all come from one sample, sequenced in a study of T cell repertoires in cytomegalovirus infection. No antigen has been identified for these receptors. TCRdb ran MiXCR on the reads and lists one entry per CDR3 protein. Among about 920,000 distinct CDR3 sequences, approximately 32% were seen once, and the ten largest hold around an eighth. Here the sequenced sample was cultured CD8+ T cells from PBMCs, taken from culture after CMV antigen stimulation. The receptors here all came from a human donor in good health (CMV status not recorded). Some clones in this sample may be carry-over from other donors' samples.

The rearrangement joins TRBV6-5 to TRBJ2-2; D could derive from TRBD1 or TRBD2 (5 bases each). V was cut by 4 bases and J by 7 bases, with 13 bases left in between. Germline-derived CDR1 and CDR2 are MNHEY and SVGAGI. CDR3 size: 14 residues. The CDR3 DNA reads as TGTGCCAGCAGTTTTGAGGGGACGGACGGGGAGCTGTTTTTT. Translated, it gives CASSFEGTDGELFF.

V is TRBV2 and J is TRBJ2-1, with TRBD1 matching over 7 bases. Trimming removed 5 bases from V and 6 bases from J; junction bases left unmatched: 10. Germline loops: CDR1 SNHLY, CDR2 FYNNEI. The CDR3 loop spans 15 amino acids. The CDR3 protein is CASSRSGQKLNEQFF. The DNA of the CDR3 is TGTGCCAGCAGTCGTTCGGGACAGAAACTCAATGAGCAGTTCTTC.

The rearrangement links TRBV7-6 to TRBJ2-4, with TRBD1 matching 11 bases. V was pared by 5 bases and J by 1 base, with 16 bases of the junction left unmatched. This CDR3 comprises 20 residues. In germline, CDR1 is SGHVS, CDR2 FNYEAQ. CDR3 residues: CASSPGQGAKSKMAKNIQYF. The CDR3, as DNA: TGTGCCAGCAGCCCAGGACAGGGGGCGAAAAGTAAGATGGCCAAAAACATTCAGTACTTC.

This chain uses TRBV24-1 with TRBJ2-2; possible D gene TRBD2, 6 bases. The CDR3 runs 15 residues. CDR1 is KGHDR and CDR2 is SFDVKD in the germline V gene. V dropped 2 bases and J dropped 3 bases, with 9 bases sitting between them. CDR3 in amino acids: CATSDWRADTGELFF. The CDR3 nucleotides read TGTGCCACCAGTGATTGGAGGGCGGACACCGGGGAGCTGTTTTTT.

This clonotype was counted ten times or more. The chain combines TRBV4-3 with TRBJ2-7; either TRBD1 or TRBD2 may supply D (6 bases each). Germline CDR1 LGHNA, CDR2 YSLEER. The CDR3 runs to 17 residues. V lost 1 base and J 3 bases, leaving 19 bases between the germline ends. The CDR3 DNA reads TGCGCCAGCAGCCAAGTATACCGGGGGCAGGGAAACTACGAGCAGTACGTC. As protein: CASSQVYRGQGNYEQYV.

CDR3 coding DNA: TGTGCCAGCAGCCGAAGGGAGCGAGAAAAACTGTTTTTT. Encoded protein: CASSRREREKLFF. V and J are TRBV3-1 and TRBJ1-4; D unclear. Germline V gene data show CDR1 as LGHDT and CDR2 as YNNKEL (reference sequence). V lost 4 bases to trimming and J lost 8 bases, with 11 bases between them. The CDR3 has 13 amino acids.

The J gene is TRBJ1-6, the V gene TRBV4-1; unclear D gene. This CDR3 has 16 residues. From germline, CDR1 is MGHRA and CDR2 YSYEKL. V was clipped by 6 bases and J by 9 bases, with 21 bases between them. The CDR3 is CASSQSQAAGGSPLHF. The CDR3 DNA sequence: TGCGCCAGCAGTCAAAGCCAGGCGGCGGGCGGTTCACCCCTCCACTTT.

This clonotype turned up a few times. The chain joins TRBV27 to TRBJ2-3; 9 nucleotides line up with TRBD2. The J segment lost 2 bases and the V segment lost 5 bases, leaving 5 bases of the junction unmatched. Germline V lookup: CDR1 MNHEY, CDR2 SMNVEV (reference sequence). This CDR3 is built from 15 residues. The CDR3 DNA is TGTGCCAGCAGTATCGGGACTAGCAACACAGATACGCAGTATTTT. Encoded protein: CASSIGTSNTDTQYF.

The rearrangement joins TRBV5-4 to TRBJ2-2; D unresolved. The CDR3 extends over 13 amino acids. V gave up 1 base and J gave up 5 bases, with 6 bases separating them. The germline gives CDR1 SGHNT, CDR2 YYREEE (reference sequence). In DNA, the CDR3 is TGTGCCAGCAGCTTGATGTATACCGGGGAGCTGTTTTTT. This gives the protein CASSLMYTGELFF.

The rearrangement uses TRBV27 and TRBJ2-1; weak D call: TRBD2 (5 bases). The CDR3 spans 14 residues. V dropped 4 bases and J dropped 7 bases, with 14 bases sitting between them. From germline, CDR1 is MNHEY and CDR2 SMNVEV (reference sequence). The CDR3 DNA is TGTGCCAGCAGTTCCGCCGGGTCGGGGAATGAGCAGTTCTTC. It translates to CASSSAGSGNEQFF.

A word on this clonotype: The junction departs from the called germline gene at one end, perhaps through a read error. The rearrangement joins TRBV4-1 to TRBJ2-1; 9 positions match TRBD2. Germline CDR1 is MGHRA and CDR2 is YSYEKL. CDR3 size: 17 residues. DNA for the CDR3: TGCGCCAGCAGCCAAGACGCCACTAGCGGGTCATATTGGGCAGTTTGGTTC. As protein: CASSQDATSGSYWAVWF.

V gene TRBV29-1 combines with J gene TRBJ1-2; the D is unclear. Germline V lookup: CDR1 SQVTM, CDR2 ANQGSEA. The CDR3 has 14 amino acids. Trimming took 0 bases from V and 2 from J, leaving 10 bases between them. DNA for the CDR3: TGCAGCGTTGAAGATCGGGCGAACAACTATGGCTACACCTTC. It is translated as CSVEDRANNYGYTF.

The J gene is TRBJ2-1, the V gene TRBV2; no firm D call. V gave up 1 base and J gave up 4 bases, with 11 bases separating them. The CDR3 has 15 amino acids. CDR1 and CDR2 (germline): SNHLY, FYNNEI. CDR3 residues: CASSEGVGHYNEQFF. CDR3 DNA sequence: TGTGCCAGCAGTGAAGGGGTAGGCCATTACAATGAGCAGTTCTTC.

This chain joins TRBV6-5 and TRBJ2-3; D is perhaps TRBD1 or TRBD2 (6 bases each). CDR1 and CDR2 from the germline V gene are MNHEY and SVGAGI. The CDR3 is made up of 16 amino acids. V shed 5 bases and J shed 1 base, with 16 bases lying between them. The CDR3 nucleotides read TGTGCCAGCAGTAATGACTGGGGGGCGGGCACAGATACGCAGTATTTT. Residues: CASSNDWGAGTDTQYF.

The chain is built from TRBV27 and TRBJ1-5; D remains ambiguous. The CDR3 runs to 14 residues. Germline CDR1 and CDR2: MNHEY and SMNVEV (reference sequence). V was trimmed by 5 bases and J by 4 bases, leaving 12 bases between them. CDR3 amino acids: CASSRRRSNQPQHF. The CDR3 DNA reads TGTGCCAGCAGTCGACGCCGGTCAAATCAGCCCCAGCATTTT.

This clonotype was found a few times. CDR3: CASSEGTQETQYF. The CDR3 DNA reads as TGTGCCAGCAGTGAAGGTACTCAAGAGACCCAGTACTTC. V gene TRBV6-1 combines with J gene TRBJ2-5; D uncertain. The CDR3 length is 13 residues. Germline lookup yields CDR1 MNHNS and CDR2 SASEGT. Trimming cost V 1 base and J 2 bases, with 5 bases left between them.

This clonotype was counted a few times. The gene calls are TRBV2 and TRBJ2-1, with D maybe TRBD1 (6 bases). The CDR3 contains 12 residues. The germline V gene has CDR1 SNHLY and CDR2 FYNNEI. The ends were cut back, 7 bases at V and 8 bases at J, with 12 bases in the middle. The CDR3 nucleotides read TGTGCCAGCAATCACAGGGCCGATGAGCAGTTCTTC. Translation: CASNHRADEQFF.

This clonotype was observed many times. The rearrangement joins TRBV7-2 to TRBJ1-5; the D is unclear. The V gene's germline CDR1 is SGHTA and CDR2 FQGNSA. This CDR3 comprises 17 residues. V gave up 0 bases and J gave up 0 bases, with 12 bases separating them. The CDR3 reads CASSLAHNQNSNQPQHF. The CDR3 DNA reads as TGTGCCAGCAGCTTAGCGCACAACCAAAATAGCAATCAGCCCCAGCATTTT.

The chain recombines TRBV5-5 with TRBJ2-1; 8 bases are a match to TRBD1. The CDR3 is made up of 13 amino acids. Trimming at V came to 1 base and at J to 12 bases, leaving 6 bases not matched to a gene. Germline CDR1 SGHKS, CDR2 YYEKEE (reference sequence). In DNA, the CDR3 is TGTGCCAGCAGCTTGACCCAGGGACAGGCGCAGTTCTTC. It codes for CASSLTQGQAQFF.

The chain carries TRBV4-3 and TRBJ1-4; 7 positions agree with TRBD1. Per germline, CDR1 LGHNA and CDR2 YSLEER. This CDR3 has 13 residues. Unmatched junction bases numbered 4, after V lost 5 bases and J lost 7 bases. The CDR3, as DNA: TGCGCCAGCAGCGGGGACAGCTCTGAAAAACTGTTTTTT. Translated, it gives CASSGDSSEKLFF.

In its sample, this clonotype was seen a few times. The chain employs TRBV27 and TRBJ1-2; 7 nucleotides align to TRBD1. The germline V gene has CDR1 MNHEY and CDR2 SMNVEV (reference sequence). V trimming: 10 bases; J trimming: 8 bases; junction bases outside the gene matches: 16. The CDR3 has 14 residues. CDR3 in amino acids: CATKIGGRGLGYTF. CDR3 coding DNA: TGTGCCACCAAGATAGGGGGCAGGGGGTTAGGCTACACCTTC.

The sample holds a few counts of this clonotype. The chain couples TRBV6-5 to TRBJ2-1, with 10 nucleotides matching TRBD2. In germline, CDR1 is MNHEY, CDR2 SVGAGI. The CDR3 runs 17 residues. The V segment lost 0 bases and the J segment 2 bases; nucleotides outside the gene matches: 4. This CDR3 is CASSYSPSGGTYNEQFF. In nucleotides, the CDR3 is TGTGCCAGCAGTTACTCACCTAGCGGGGGAACCTACAATGAGCAGTTCTTC.

This rearrangement joins TRBV27 to TRBJ2-7, with D perhaps TRBD2 (8 bases). The V end was cut by 5 bases, the J end by 3 bases, with 23 bases between. Germline CDR1 MNHEY, CDR2 SMNVEV (reference sequence). This CDR3 comprises 17 residues. The CDR3 DNA reads TGTGCCAGCAGTCCTCAGACTAGCGAGGGGGCCAACTACGAGCAGTACGTC. Translating it yields CASSPQTSEGANYEQYV.

The chain carries TRBV7-9 and TRBJ1-1; D perhaps matches TRBD1 (6 bases). V lost 0 bases and J 1 base, leaving 18 bases between the germline ends. This CDR3 contains 18 residues. Looked up from germline, CDR1 is SEHNR and CDR2 is FQNEAQ (reference sequence). The CDR3 DNA reads TGTGCCAGCAGCTTAGCGTTGGGACTCCGGACAGAGAACACTGAAGCTTTCTTT. Its translation: CASSLALGLRTENTEAFF. Combining the CDR3 with reference TRBV7-9 and TRBJ1-1 gives the whole variable domain DTGVSQNPRHKITKRGQNVTFRCDPISEHNRLYWYRQTLGQGPEFLTYFQNEAQLEKSRLLSDRFSAERPKGSFSTLEIQRTEQGDSAMYLCASSLALGLRTENTEAFFGQGTRLTVV.

In this sample, this clonotype turned up a few times. This chain links TRBV19 with TRBJ2-3; D is undetermined. V lost 3 bases and J lost 1, with 11 bases in between. CDR1 and CDR2 from the germline V gene are LNHDA and SQIVND (reference sequence). The CDR3 totals 15 residues. The CDR3 reads CASSIVPVGTDTQYF. CDR3 bases: TGTGCCAGTAGTATTGTACCGGTAGGCACAGATACGCAGTATTTT.

This clonotype came up many times. The chain recombines TRBV5-4 with TRBJ1-1; D is perhaps TRBD1 (6 bases). Per the germline V gene, CDR1 is SGHNT and CDR2 is YYREEE (reference sequence). With 1 base removed from V and 5 bases from J, the gap between germline ends came to 15 bases. The CDR3 length is 15 residues. The CDR3 DNA follows: TGTGCCAGCAGCTTGAGGGGGGAAGCAAGTACTGAAGCTTTCTTT. Protein: CASSLRGEASTEAFF. Based on the CDR3 plus reference TRBV5-4 and TRBJ1-1, the full variable domain is ETGVTQSPTHLIKTRGQQVTLRCSSQSGHNTVSWYQQALGQGPQFIFQYYREEENGRGNFPPRFSGLQFPNYSSELNVNALELDDSALYLCASSLRGEASTEAFFGQGTRLTVV.

This chain links TRBV15 with TRBJ1-2; 7 bases line up with TRBD1. V lost 6 bases, J lost 7 bases, and 8 bases stayed unmatched. The CDR3 is made up of 13 amino acids. Germline V gives CDR1 LNHNV, CDR2 YYDKDF (reference sequence). CDR3 in amino acids: CATRTDRAAGYTF. CDR3 nucleotide sequence: TGTGCCACCAGGACCGACAGGGCGGCTGGCTACACCTTC. Filled out from reference TRBV15 and TRBJ1-2, the complete variable domain reads DAMVIQNPRYQVTQFGKPVTLSCSQTLNHNVMYWYQQKSSQAPKLLFHYYDKDFNNEADTPDNFQSRRPNTSFCFLDIRSPGLGDTAMYLCATRTDRAAGYTFGSGTRLTVV.